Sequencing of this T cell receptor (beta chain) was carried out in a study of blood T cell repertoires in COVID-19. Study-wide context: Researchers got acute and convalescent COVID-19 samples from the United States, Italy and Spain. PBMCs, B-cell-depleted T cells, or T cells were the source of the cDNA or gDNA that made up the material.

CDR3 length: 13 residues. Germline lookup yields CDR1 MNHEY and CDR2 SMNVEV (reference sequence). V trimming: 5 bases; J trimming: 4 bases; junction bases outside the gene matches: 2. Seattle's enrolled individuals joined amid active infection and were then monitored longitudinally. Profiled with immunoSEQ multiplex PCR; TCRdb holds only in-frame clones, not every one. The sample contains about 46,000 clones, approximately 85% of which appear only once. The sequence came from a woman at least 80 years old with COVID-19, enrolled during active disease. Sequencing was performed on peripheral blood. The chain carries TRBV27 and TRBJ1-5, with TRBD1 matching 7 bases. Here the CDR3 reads CASSLQGNQPQHF. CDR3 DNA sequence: TGTGCCAGCAGTCTACAGGGGAATCAGCCCCAGCATTTT.